This TCR beta chain was obtained from a study of graft-versus-host responses after intestinal transplantation. Turning to the study itself: Each of the recipients got a multivisceral, liver-intestinal, or isolated intestinal transplant. For around 3 years after anti-thymocyte globulin induction, all recipients took tacrolimus and steroids. Study observations and caveats: Where graft-donor T cell macrochimerism was present, patients had high graft-versus-host to host-versus-graft clonal ratios in allografts. GvH clones were identified in recipient marrow, with some first appearing in ileum or blood.

With 1 base removed from V and 9 bases from J, the gap between germline ends came to 12 bases. Germline loops: CDR1 MNHNS, CDR2 SASEGT. The CDR3 length is 13 residues. With respect to this clone: Its specificity is unknown.

Clones were read by immunoSEQ multiplex PCR, and TCRdb kept only the in-frame ones, dropping some. The data hold nearly 45,000 clones, with roughly nine tenths observed a single time. This receptor was obtained from a human patient who received an intestinal transplant, so some T cells may come from the graft donor. The sequenced sample was PBMCs, obtained 524 days after transplant. The rearrangement uses TRBV6-1 and TRBJ1-1; no reliable D call. CDR3 in amino acids: CASSEGLIGKAFF. For the CDR3, the DNA is TGTGCCAGCAGTGAAGGGCTCATCGGCAAAGCTTTCTTT.